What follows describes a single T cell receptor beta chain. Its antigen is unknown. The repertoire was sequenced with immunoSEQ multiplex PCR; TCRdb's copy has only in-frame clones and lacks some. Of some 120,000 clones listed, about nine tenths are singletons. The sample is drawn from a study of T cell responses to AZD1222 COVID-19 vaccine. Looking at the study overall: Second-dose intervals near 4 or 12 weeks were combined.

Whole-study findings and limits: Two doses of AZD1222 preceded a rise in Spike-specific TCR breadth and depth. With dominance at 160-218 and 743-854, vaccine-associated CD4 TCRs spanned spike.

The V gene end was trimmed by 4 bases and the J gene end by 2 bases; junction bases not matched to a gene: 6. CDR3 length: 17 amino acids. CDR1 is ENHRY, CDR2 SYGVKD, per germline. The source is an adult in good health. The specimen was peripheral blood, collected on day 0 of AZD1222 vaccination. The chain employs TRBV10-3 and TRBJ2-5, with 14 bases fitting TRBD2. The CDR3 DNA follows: TGTGCCATCAGTGTACAGGGACTAGCGGGGGCTCAAGAGACCCAGTACTTC. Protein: CAISVQGLAGAQETQYF.